The 30 T cell receptor beta chains given below trace back to one sample, sequenced in a study of cytomegalovirus exposure and HLA in healthy donors. A multiplex PCR was run with 60 Vbeta primers and 13 Jbeta primers. Clones were sequenced by immunoSEQ multiplex PCR, and TCRdb holds only the in-frame ones, with some missing. This sample has about 120,000 clones, with about 76% found just once. Sequencing was done on a sample of PBMCs. These receptors all stem from a woman in her thirties or forties in good health and CMV-seropositive.

The chain recombines TRBV5-1 with TRBJ1-2; D not certain. V was shortened by 2 bases and J by 4 bases, with 9 bases between the two germline ends. CDR1 and CDR2 from the germline V gene are SGHRS and YFSETQ. The CDR3 has 13 residues. CDR3: CASSFGESYGYTF. CDR3 coding DNA: TGCGCCAGCAGCTTTGGGGAGTCCTATGGCTACACCTTC.

The chain combines TRBV28 with TRBJ2-2, with 7 nucleotides matching TRBD1. The junction had 2 bases not matched to a gene; V was cut back by 6 bases and J by 1 base. The CDR3 length is 14 residues. Germline-derived CDR1 and CDR2 are MDHEN and SYDVKM. In DNA, the CDR3 is TGTGCCAGCAGGAGACAGGGGAACACCGGGGAGCTGTTTTTT. Protein: CASRRQGNTGELFF. Full variable domain (missing parts from reference TRBV28 and TRBJ2-2): DVKVTQSSRYLVKRTGEKVFLECVQDMDHENMFWYRQDPGLGLRLIYFSYDVKMKEKGDIPEGYSVSREKKERFSLILESASTNQTSMYLCASRRQGNTGELFFGEGSRLTVL.

The gene calls are TRBV23-1 and TRBJ2-7; 8 nucleotides align to TRBD1. TRBV23-1 is sorted into the ORF group, with uncertain function. V shed 2 bases and J 3 bases; nucleotides not matched to a gene: 6. This CDR3 contains 15 residues. The CDR3 DNA is TGCGCCAGCAGTCAAGGACATGGGACAGGCTACGAGCAGTACTTC. This translates into CASSQGHGTGYEQYF.

For this clone: This sample includes further DNA sequences coding for the same CDR3. The DNA of the CDR3 is TGTGCCAGCTCACCACCGGCAGACTCCTACGAGCAGTACTTC. Protein: CASSPPADSYEQYF. The V call is TRBV18, the J call TRBJ2-7; D gene unclear. Germline V lookup: CDR1 KGHSH, CDR2 LQKENI. V lost 0 bases to trimming and J lost 0 bases, with 6 bases between them. The CDR3 covers 14 residues.

The count of this clone is one. This CDR3 reads CASTLSSAAGHARYF. CDR3 in DNA: TGTGCCAGCACCCTTTCATCGGCGGCGGGTCATGCGCGGTATTTT. This rearrangement joins TRBV6-5 to TRBJ2-3; D is perhaps TRBD2 (5 bases). Between the trimmed V and J ends, which lost 7 bases and 14 bases, there was a span of 28 bases. Germline V gives CDR1 MNHEY, CDR2 SVGAGI. The CDR3 contains 15 residues.

This chain uses TRBV7-2 with TRBJ2-1, with a weak D call TRBD1 (5 bases). V shed 6 bases and J shed 3 bases, with 21 bases lying between them. Germline V gene data show CDR1 as SGHTA and CDR2 as FQGNSA. This CDR3 is built from 17 residues. The CDR3 protein is CASSLDLDITYYNEQFF. In DNA, the CDR3 is TGTGCCAGCAGTTTGGATCTGGACATAACGTACTACAATGAGCAGTTCTTC.

This clone was picked up a small number of times. The rearrangement links TRBV7-2 to TRBJ1-2; no definite D call. CDR1 is SGHTA, CDR2 FQGNSA, per germline. V dropped 1 base and J dropped 8 bases, with 8 bases sitting between them. The length of the CDR3 is 12 residues. The CDR3 here is CASSLEAGGYTF. CDR3 sequence (DNA): TGTGCCAGCAGCTTAGAGGCAGGAGGCTACACCTTC.

The chain couples TRBV9 to TRBJ2-7; 7 positions match TRBD2. Germline assignment: CDR1 SGDLS and CDR2 YYNGEE. The CDR3 runs 13 residues. Unmatched junction bases numbered 7, after V lost 4 bases and J lost 6 bases. This CDR3 is CASSPGSGGEQYF. CDR3 bases: TGTGCCAGCAGCCCCGGATCGGGAGGCGAGCAGTACTTC. The whole variable domain, remainder taken from reference TRBV9 and TRBJ2-7, is DSGVTQTPKHLITATGQRVTLRCSPRSGDLSVYWYQQSLDQGLQFLIQYYNGEERAKGNILERFSAQQFPDLHSELNLSSLELGDSALYFCASSPGSGGEQYFGPGTRLTVT.

The chain recombines TRBV18 with TRBJ1-1, with a possible D match to TRBD1 (5 bases). Per the germline V gene, CDR1 is KGHSH and CDR2 is LQKENI. This CDR3 is built from 16 residues. The ends were cut back, 1 base at V and 1 base at J, with 13 bases in the middle. The CDR3 here is CASSPLKQETNTEAFF. CDR3 sequence (DNA): TGTGCCAGCTCACCACTCAAACAGGAGACGAACACTGAAGCTTTCTTT.

The chain uses TRBV18 and TRBJ1-1; 8 positions match TRBD1. Germline trimming cut 3 bases from V and 4 bases from J; bases unmatched to any gene: 10. This CDR3 is built from 16 residues. Germline V gives CDR1 KGHSH, CDR2 LQKENI. The CDR3 region has the DNA TGTGCCAGCTCACCCGGACAGGGAAGTAAGAGCACTGAAGCTTTCTTT. Translating it yields CASSPGQGSKSTEAFF.

The chain couples TRBV9 to TRBJ2-5; the D is unclear. V was shortened by 4 bases and J by 5 bases, with 18 bases between the two germline ends. Germline-derived CDR1 and CDR2 are SGDLS and YYNGEE. The CDR3 has 15 residues. The CDR3 region has the DNA TGTGCCAGCAGCATCCAAGGAGTAGTCGGGGAGACCCAGTACTTC. This codes for CASSIQGVVGETQYF.

The rearrangement uses TRBV2 and TRBJ1-4; possible D gene TRBD1, 6 bases. The germline V and J ends were trimmed by 9 bases and 5 bases, with 16 bases remaining between them. Germline CDR1 and CDR2: SNHLY and FYNNEI. There are 14 residues in the CDR3. CDR3 DNA: TGTGCCAGTGGCGGCGGACAGTCCAATGAAAAACTGTTTTTT. It translates to CASGGGQSNEKLFF.

The rearrangement joins TRBV10-3 to TRBJ2-5; TRBD2 matches 15 bases. CDR1 ENHRY and CDR2 SYGVKD come from the germline V gene. After removal of 4 bases from V and 4 bases from J, the junction contained 4 bases not matched to a gene. The length of the CDR3 is 16 residues. DNA of the CDR3: TGTGCCATCAGTGCTTCGGGACTAGCGGGGGGAGAGACCCAGTACTTC. Its protein is CAISASGLAGGETQYF.

The V gene is TRBV7-9, the J gene TRBJ2-7; D remains ambiguous. CDR1 SEHNR and CDR2 FQNEAQ come from the germline V gene (reference sequence). Trimming removed 4 bases from V and 3 bases from J, with 4 bases in between. The length of the CDR3 is 11 residues. For the CDR3, the DNA is TGTGCCAGCAGCTCTAACTACGAGCAGTACTTC. This sequence encodes CASSSNYEQYF.

CDR3: CASSVIGTGGLSPLHF. The CDR3 DNA follows: TGTGCCAGCAGTGTAATAGGGACAGGGGGCCTTTCACCCCTCCACTTT. The gene calls are TRBV6-1 and TRBJ1-6, with 12 nucleotides matching TRBD1. The CDR3 loop spans 16 amino acids. Trimming at V came to 4 bases and at J to 9 bases, leaving 7 bases not matched to a gene. The germline gives CDR1 MNHNS, CDR2 SASEGT.

The chain carries TRBV6-1 and TRBJ2-7; D perhaps matches TRBD1 (6 bases). V was shortened by 5 bases and J by 3 bases, with 17 bases between the two germline ends. There are 15 residues in the CDR3. Germline V gene data show CDR1 as MNHNS and CDR2 as SASEGT. CDR3 region: CASSPASGQIYEQYF. CDR3 sequence (DNA): TGTGCCAGCAGTCCGGCCTCGGGACAAATCTACGAGCAGTACTTC.

This clone appeared a single time. The genes are TRBV9 and TRBJ2-1; D remains unclear. The CDR3 length is 15 residues. Trimming removed 1 base at V and 6 bases at J, with 14 bases between. The germline V gene encodes CDR1 SGDLS and CDR2 YYNGEE. The CDR3 DNA sequence: TGTGCCAGCAGCGTACTTACGGGTGGATTCAATGAGCAGTTCTTC. It codes for CASSVLTGGFNEQFF. The entire variable domain, with the rest obtained from reference TRBV9 and TRBJ2-1, is as follows: DSGVTQTPKHLITATGQRVTLRCSPRSGDLSVYWYQQSLDQGLQFLIQYYNGEERAKGNILERFSAQQFPDLHSELNLSSLELGDSALYFCASSVLTGGFNEQFFGPGTRLTVL.

The V and J genes are TRBV2 and TRBJ2-2; D gene unclear. V lost 5 bases and J 2 bases, leaving 9 bases between the germline ends. The CDR3 runs 14 residues. The germline CDR1 and CDR2 sequences are SNHLY and FYNNEI. Here the CDR3 DNA reads TGTGCCAGCAGTCCCTCGTTTAACACCGGGGAGCTGTTTTTT. It translates to CASSPSFNTGELFF.

The chain joins TRBV9 to TRBJ1-2, with 7 bases identical to TRBD1. Germline V CDR1 and CDR2: SGDLS, YYNGEE. J was trimmed by 2 bases and V by 0 bases; bases with no gene match: 7. This CDR3 spans 16 amino acids. In DNA, the CDR3 is TGTGCCAGCAGCGTAGTTCCCCCGACAGGGAACTATGGCTACACCTTC. Its protein is CASSVVPPTGNYGYTF.

The CDR3 sequence: CASSTRGQTQYF. CDR3 nucleotides: TGTGCCAGTTCCACCCGGGGTCAGACCCAGTACTTC. This chain joins TRBV19 and TRBJ2-5; TRBD2 might be the D (5 bases). V lost 8 bases and J 6 bases, leaving 13 bases between the germline ends. The CDR3 length is 12 residues. Germline V gene lookup returns CDR1 LNHDA and CDR2 SQIVND (reference sequence).

V and J are TRBV2 and TRBJ1-5; D ambiguous. The CDR3 length is 14 residues. CDR1 and CDR2 (germline): SNHLY, FYNNEI. V shed 6 bases and J shed 3 bases, with 12 bases lying between them. The CDR3 nucleotides read TGTGCCAGCAGCGCAAACGCTAACAATCAGCCCCAGCATTTT. Residues: CASSANANNQPQHF.

This clone was recorded a few times. A read error likely explains this, since a far larger clone differs by one base. This CDR3 is also generated by other DNA sequences in the sample. For the CDR3, the DNA is TGCGCCAGCAGCCTAGGACAACCGACCTATGGCTACACCTTC. The encoded protein is CASSLGQPTYGYTF. The V and J genes are TRBV4-1 and TRBJ1-2; D is possibly TRBD1 (5 bases). V was shortened by 4 bases and J by 4 bases, with 13 bases between the two germline ends. The CDR3 runs 14 residues. The germline V gene encodes CDR1 MGHRA and CDR2 YSYEKL.

The chain employs TRBV9 and TRBJ1-6, with TRBD1 matching 7 bases. Germline trimming cut 0 bases from V and 10 bases from J; bases unmatched to any gene: 4. CDR3 size: 14 residues. CDR1 and CDR2 (germline): SGDLS, YYNGEE. CDR3: CASSVGGGGSPLHF. The CDR3 DNA reads TGTGCCAGCAGCGTAGGAGGGGGCGGGTCACCCCTCCACTTT.

The sample holds one count of this clone. The V and J genes are TRBV18 and TRBJ2-3; D may be TRBD2 (7 bases). Germline V gives CDR1 KGHSH, CDR2 LQKENI. Trimming removed 1 base from V and 3 bases from J, with 17 bases in between. The CDR3 extends over 17 amino acids. CDR3 coding DNA: TGTGCCAGCTCACCACGAGCTAGCGGAGGGGGGACAGATACGCAGTATTTT. It specifies CASSPRASGGGTDTQYF.

This clone was recorded only once. The rearrangement joins TRBV5-1 to TRBJ2-5, with D possibly being TRBD2 (5 bases). CDR1 is SGHRS, CDR2 YFSETQ, per germline. V lost 4 bases to trimming and J lost 2 bases, with 9 bases between them. CDR3 length: 13 residues. The CDR3 DNA is TGCGCCAGCAGCGCAGGAGGACAAGAGACCCAGTACTTC. It codes for CASSAGGQETQYF. Full variable domain (missing parts from reference TRBV5-1 and TRBJ2-5): KAGVTQTPRYLIKTRGQQVTLSCSPISGHRSVSWYQQTPGQGLQFLFEYFSETQRNKGNFPGRFSGRQFSNSRSEMNVSTLELGDSALYLCASSAGGQETQYFGPGTRLLVL.

To note about this clone: Other nucleotide sequences in the sample specify the same CDR3. The gene calls are TRBV5-1 and TRBJ1-6, with 9 bases fitting TRBD1. V dropped 0 bases and J dropped 9; count of bases not matched to a gene: 4. The CDR3 covers 15 residues. Per the germline V gene, CDR1 is SGHRS and CDR2 is YFSETQ. The CDR3, as DNA: TGCGCCAGCAGCTTGGCGGGACAGGGTCGTTCACCCCTCCACTTT. Amino acids: CASSLAGQGRSPLHF.

DNA of the CDR3: TGTGCCAGCAGCTCTCTCTGGAGGGGATCCTATGGCTACACCTTC. Amino acids: CASSSLWRGSYGYTF. The chain uses TRBV11-2 and TRBJ1-2; a weak D match, TRBD1 (5 bases). The CDR3 sequence is 15 residues long. Looked up from germline, CDR1 is SGHAT and CDR2 is FQNNGV. Between the trimmed V and J ends, which lost 4 bases and 4 bases, there was a span of 16 bases.

The chain couples TRBV19 to TRBJ1-5, with D hard to call. With 7 bases removed from V and 5 bases from J, the gap between germline ends came to 18 bases. Germline loops: CDR1 LNHDA, CDR2 SQIVND (reference sequence). There are 15 residues in the CDR3. For the CDR3, the DNA is TGTGCCAGTACCCTGGAGTCCTTATCCTATCAGCCCCAGCATTTT. It yields the protein CASTLESLSYQPQHF.

This clone came up a few times. The chain employs TRBV15 and TRBJ2-5, with TRBD2 matching over 9 bases. The DNA matches TRBJ2-7 better at its end, which makes the J call doubtful. This CDR3 spans 16 amino acids. Germline V lookup: CDR1 LNHNV, CDR2 YYDKDF (reference sequence). The DNA for the CDR3 is TGTGCCACCAGCAGGGGCCGTAGCGGGGGCTCCTACGAGCAGTACTTC. Translating it yields CATSRGRSGGSYEQYF.

The rearrangement links TRBV6-5 to TRBJ1-5, with D possibly being TRBD1 (5 bases). Per germline, CDR1 MNHEY and CDR2 SVGAGI. With 4 bases removed from V and 0 bases from J, the gap between germline ends came to 13 bases. The CDR3 covers 16 residues. The CDR3 sequence: CASSSRRGYSNQPQHF. The CDR3 bases are TGTGCCAGCAGTTCCCGAAGGGGTTATAGCAATCAGCCCCAGCATTTT.